The rows below give T cell receptor beta chains drawn from one sample of a study of low-dose radiotherapy and immunotherapy resistance in tumors. TCRdb analysed the reads with MiXCR anew, one entry per CDR3 protein. The table records around 60,000 distinct CDR3 sequences, 23% of them present only once. Material: PBMCs, obtained after low-dose radiotherapy plus immunotherapy. All receptors come from a male donor with prostate cancer. Each CDR3 is given with its conserved first and last residue. The order of the fields is clone size, J gene, D gene, V gene, CDR3 protein, CDR3 DNA. The D gene is left open where the match is weak. Clone size is shown for a subset of rows, as once, few, many or a class of expanded clone.

abundance: many
j_gene: TRBJ1-1
d_gene: TRBD1
v_gene: TRBV5-1
CDR3aa: CASKADRATEAFF
CDR3nt: TGCGCCAGCAAGGCGGACAGGGCCACTGAAGCTTTCTTT

abundance: .
j_gene: TRBJ2-1
d_gene: TRBD1
v_gene: TRBV5-1
CDR3aa: CAGSLSDRVGNEQFF
CDR3nt: TGCGCCGGCAGCTTATCGGACAGGGTGGGCAATGAGCAGTTCTTC

abundance: many
j_gene: TRBJ2-1
d_gene: TRBD2
v_gene: TRBV11-2
CDR3aa: CASSNIAGRSYNEQFF
CDR3nt: TGTGCCAGCAGCAATATAGCGGGACGGTCCTACAATGAGCAGTTCTTC

abundance: many
j_gene: TRBJ2-1
d_gene: TRBD1
v_gene: TRBV4-3
CDR3aa: CASSQQDRDIYNEQFF
CDR3nt: TGCGCCAGCAGCCAACAAGACAGGGACATCTACAATGAGCAGTTCTTC

abundance: .
j_gene: TRBJ1-5
d_gene: TRBD1
v_gene: TRBV6-1
CDR3aa: CASKSGTGGNQPQHF
CDR3nt: TGTGCCAGCAAATCCGGGACAGGGGGCAATCAGCCCCAGCATTTT

abundance: .
j_gene: TRBJ2-7
d_gene: .
v_gene: TRBV21-1
CDR3aa: CASSIYLCSVVASGKKVAREQYF
CDR3nt: .

abundance: many
j_gene: TRBJ1-2
d_gene: .
v_gene: TRBV29-1
CDR3aa: CSVRGTANYGYTF
CDR3nt: TGCAGCGTGCGGGGGACGGCTAACTATGGCTACACCTTC

abundance: .
j_gene: TRBJ2-5
d_gene: .
v_gene: TRBV19
CDR3aa: CASSILGSLGQETQYF
CDR3nt: TGTGCCAGTAGTATATTGGGGAGTCTGGGGCAAGAGACCCAGTACTTC

abundance: .
j_gene: TRBJ2-3
d_gene: .
v_gene: TRBV5-6
CDR3aa: CASSRRAAPLGDTQYF
CDR3nt: TGTGCCAGCAGCCGCCGGGCCGCCCCGCTCGGAGATACGCAGTATTTT

abundance: .
j_gene: TRBJ2-3
d_gene: TRBD2
v_gene: TRBV20-1
CDR3aa: CSATPGTSGSKTDTQYF
CDR3nt: TGCAGTGCAACGCCTGGGACTAGCGGGAGTAAAACAGATACGCAGTATTTT

abundance: .
j_gene: TRBJ1-5
d_gene: .
v_gene: TRBV20-1
CDR3aa: CSARRYSNQPQHF
CDR3nt: TGCAGTGCTAGAAGGTATAGCAATCAGCCCCAGCATTTT

abundance: many
j_gene: TRBJ2-7
d_gene: .
v_gene: TRBV5-1
CDR3aa: CASSLSRQNYEQYF
CDR3nt: TGCGCCAGCAGCTTGTCGAGACAAAACTACGAGCAGTACTTC

abundance: many
j_gene: TRBJ1-4
d_gene: .
v_gene: TRBV18
CDR3aa: CASSGIGGEKLFF
CDR3nt: TGTGCCAGCTCTGGAATCGGGGGTGAAAAACTGTTTTTT

abundance: many
j_gene: TRBJ2-2
d_gene: .
v_gene: TRBV6-2/TRBV6-3
CDR3aa: CASSYSRTGNTGELFF
CDR3nt: TGTGCCAGCAGTTACTCCCGAACTGGGAACACCGGGGAGCTGTTTTTT

abundance: many
j_gene: TRBJ2-7
d_gene: TRBD1
v_gene: TRBV5-1
CDR3aa: CASSVGTGVNYEQYF
CDR3nt: TGCGCCAGCAGCGTAGGGACAGGGGTCAACTACGAGCAGTACTTC

abundance: many
j_gene: TRBJ2-6
d_gene: TRBD1
v_gene: TRBV5-3
CDR3aa: CASSLGTGGSGANVLTF
CDR3nt: TGTGCCAGCAGCTTGGGGACAGGGGGCTCTGGGGCCAACGTCCTGACTTTC

abundance: few
j_gene: TRBJ1-1
d_gene: .
v_gene: TRBV6-5
CDR3aa: CASSYGVMNTEAFF
CDR3nt: TGTGCCAGCAGTTACGGGGTGATGAACACTGAAGCTTTCTTT

abundance: many
j_gene: TRBJ2-5
d_gene: .
v_gene: TRBV6-6
CDR3aa: CASTWSQETQYF
CDR3nt: TGTGCCAGCACTTGGTCCCAAGAGACCCAGTACTTC

abundance: many
j_gene: TRBJ1-6
d_gene: .
v_gene: TRBV11-1
CDR3aa: CASSSTLGGLRNSPLHF
CDR3nt: TGTGCCAGCAGCTCGACTTTGGGGGGACTGAGGAATTCACCCCTCCACTTT